The next 18 T cell receptor beta chains were all read from a single sample in a study of human T cells and chemical hapten exposure. One entry per CDR3 protein, called by TCRdb with MiXCR from the RACE reads. The data show around 130,000 distinct CDR3 sequences, approximately 10% seen once. Time point in this sample: healthy volunteer bleed at 2 weeks. Unseparated into fractions, whole blood served as the source from which total RNA was extracted. Material for sequencing was whole blood. All receptors come from a male donor in good health. Some clones in this sample may be carry-over from other donors' samples.

This clonotype has a count of ten or more. The chain carries TRBV5-4 and TRBJ2-7; 10 bases fit TRBD2. This CDR3 comprises 15 residues. The germline V gene encodes CDR1 SGHNT and CDR2 YYREEE (reference sequence). Trimming at V came to 3 bases and at J to 3 bases, leaving 6 bases not matched to a gene. The CDR3: CASSSPSGGSYEQYF. The CDR3, as DNA: TGTGCCAGCAGCTCACCTAGCGGGGGAAGCTACGAGCAGTACTTC.

There are a few counts of this clonotype. V is TRBV6-2 or TRBV6-3 and J is TRBJ1-1; no clear D. CDR1 is MNHEY, CDR2 SVGEGT, per germline. The V gene lost 2 bases and the J gene lost 0 bases, with 4 bases spanning the gap. This CDR3 is 13 amino acids long. CDR3 residues: CASSYTLNTEAFF. CDR3 coding DNA: TGTGCCAGCAGTTACACCCTGAACACTGAAGCTTTCTTT.

J is TRBJ1-1 and V is TRBV30; 8 bases align to TRBD1. V was pared by 5 bases and J by 4 bases, with 12 bases of the junction left unmatched. CDR1 is GTSNPN, CDR2 SVGIG, per germline (reference sequence). The CDR3 covers 15 residues. This CDR3 is CAWAGGAGLGTEAFF. DNA for the CDR3: TGTGCCTGGGCAGGGGGCGCGGGATTAGGCACTGAAGCTTTCTTT.

The table lists this clonotype with a few counts. The CDR3 DNA follows: TGCGCCAGCAGCCAGAACAGGGAAAACTACGAGCAGTACTTC. Residues: CASSQNRENYEQYF. J is TRBJ2-7 and V is TRBV4-1, with TRBD1 as a possible D gene (6 bases). The CDR3 is 14 amino acids. Trimming took off 3 bases at V and 3 bases at J, with 12 bases between the two ends. Germline V gene lookup returns CDR1 MGHRA and CDR2 YSYEKL.

The table lists this clonotype with a few counts. The J gene is TRBJ1-3, the V gene TRBV7-9; tentatively, D is TRBD1 (6 bases). This CDR3 has 15 residues. V was cut by 5 bases and J by 4 bases, with 15 bases left in between. Germline V gene sequence: CDR1 SEHNR, CDR2 FQNEAQ (reference sequence). The CDR3 spells CASSASTGLGNTIYF. The CDR3 DNA reads TGTGCCAGCAGCGCCAGCACAGGGCTCGGAAACACCATATATTTT.

This clonotype was observed at least ten times. This chain joins TRBV12-3 or TRBV12-4 and TRBJ1-3, with TRBD1 identical over 7 bases. V was pared by 6 bases and J by 0 bases, with 11 bases of the junction left unmatched. This CDR3 spans 17 amino acids. The CDR3 DNA reads TGTGCCAGCAGCCACCGTCGAGGGGGCTCCTCTGGAAACACCATATATTTT. Its protein product is CASSHRRGGSSGNTIYF.

The table lists this clonotype with a few counts. The chain uses TRBV5-6 and TRBJ2-5; 11 bases align to TRBD2. V lost 7 bases, J lost 2 bases, and 4 bases stayed unmatched. Germline assignment: CDR1 SGHDT and CDR2 YYEEEE. The CDR3 has 14 amino acids. The CDR3 nucleotides are TGTGCCAGCCGGGGACTAGCGGAACAAGAGACCCAGTACTTC. Amino acids: CASRGLAEQETQYF.

On this clonotype itself: A much larger clone is a single base away; this may be a read error. This chain connects TRBV12-3 or TRBV12-4 to TRBJ2-3; D possibly uses TRBD1 or TRBD2 (5 bases each). The CDR3 is 14 residues long. The CDR3 protein is CASSLDGATDTRYF. DNA of the CDR3: TGTGCCAGCAGTTTGGACGGGGCCACAGATACGCGGTATTTT.

The V call is TRBV20-1, the J call TRBJ2-1; 8 positions agree with TRBD2. Germline CDR1 DFQATT, CDR2 SNEGSKA (reference sequence). The CDR3 contains 16 residues. Trimming at V came to 0 bases and at J to 0 bases, leaving 4 bases not matched to a gene. CDR3 sequence: CSARDIAGSSYNEQFF. DNA of the CDR3: TGCAGTGCTAGAGATATAGCGGGGAGCTCCTACAATGAGCAGTTCTTC.

This clonotype turned up a few times. The rearrangement links TRBV9 to TRBJ1-6; possible D gene TRBD1, 5 bases. The V end lost 3 bases, the J end lost 6 bases, and 10 bases lay between the germline ends. The germline CDR1 and CDR2 sequences are SGDLS and YYNGEE. CDR3 length: 14 residues. CDR3 region: CASSDDSRNSPLHF. The CDR3 DNA follows: TGTGCCAGCAGCGATGACAGCCGTAATTCACCCCTCCACTTT.

The chain is built from TRBV19 and TRBJ2-1; tentatively, D is TRBD1 or TRBD2 (5 bases each). This CDR3 contains 15 residues. Germline values: CDR1 LNHDA, CDR2 SQIVND (reference sequence). V was pared by 3 bases and J by 2 bases, with 11 bases between. The CDR3 region is CASSIMWDPYNEQFF. CDR3 coding DNA: TGTGCCAGTAGTATTATGTGGGACCCCTACAATGAGCAGTTCTTC.

On this clonotype itself: A much larger clonotype is one base distant, so this may be a read error. This chain joins TRBV6-1 and TRBJ2-3; D could derive from TRBD1 or TRBD2 (5 bases each). The CDR3 runs 13 residues. Germline CDR1 is MNHNS and CDR2 is SASEGT. For the CDR3, the DNA is TGTGCCAGCAGAGAAGGGGACGGAGATACGCAGTATTTT. Protein: CASREGDGDTQYF.

This clonotype has a count of ten or more. The chain joins TRBV3-1 to TRBJ2-1, with 10 bases fitting TRBD2. The CDR3 spans 16 residues. V was pared by 4 bases and J by 7 bases, with 10 bases of the junction left unmatched. CDR1 is LGHDT, CDR2 YNNKEL, per germline (reference sequence). CDR3 DNA sequence: TGTGCCAGCAGCCCCCGTGGTAGCGGGGGGACGAATGAGCAGTTCTTC. Translating gives CASSPRGSGGTNEQFF.

A few counts support this clonotype. V gene TRBV11-2 combines with J gene TRBJ2-7, with TRBD1 matching over 10 bases. Germline assignment: CDR1 SGHAT and CDR2 FQNNGV. V lost 4 bases to trimming and J lost 7 bases; unmatched junction nucleotides: 13. The CDR3 spans 16 residues. This CDR3 reads CASSSLPGQGLGEQYF. The DNA of the CDR3 is TGTGCCAGCAGCTCCCTGCCGGGACAGGGGCTTGGAGAGCAGTACTTC.

The chain links TRBV7-9 to TRBJ2-2; 8 bases map to TRBD1. This CDR3 comprises 13 residues. Germline V gives CDR1 SEHNR, CDR2 FQNEAQ (reference sequence). Losses at the gene ends were 6 bases for V and 7 bases for J; bases not matched to a gene: 4. CDR3 sequence reads: CASRTGVGGELFF. The CDR3 DNA sequence: TGTGCCAGCAGGACAGGGGTTGGCGGGGAGCTGTTTTTT.

This clonotype was counted only a few times. The chain is built from TRBV5-1 and TRBJ2-1, with D maybe TRBD1 (6 bases). This CDR3 contains 16 residues. The germline V gene has CDR1 SGHRS and CDR2 YFSETQ. Trimming removed 3 bases from V and 2 bases from J, with 15 bases in between. The CDR3 loop reads CASSSSGTPAYNEQFF. Here the CDR3 DNA reads TGCGCCAGCAGCTCCTCCGGGACACCCGCCTACAATGAGCAGTTCTTC.

The gene calls are TRBV7-7 and TRBJ2-3; 10 bases map to TRBD2. The CDR3 extends over 17 amino acids. V trimming: 5 bases; J trimming: 1 base; junction bases outside the gene matches: 9. Germline CDR1 reads SSHAT; CDR2 reads FNYEAQ (reference sequence). CDR3 loop: CASSPRTSGARTDTQYF. The CDR3 nucleotides are TGTGCCAGCAGCCCCAGGACTAGCGGAGCCCGCACAGATACGCAGTATTTT.

The rearrangement links TRBV7-8 to TRBJ1-1, with 8 bases aligning to TRBD1. V gave up 2 bases and J gave up 6 bases; unmatched junction bases: 11. Germline CDR1 SGHVS, CDR2 FQNEAQ. This CDR3 has 16 residues. CDR3: CASSLRGQGAIPEAFF. The CDR3 DNA follows: TGTGCCAGCAGCTTAAGAGGCCAGGGGGCGATACCTGAAGCTTTCTTT.